This T cell receptor beta chain was documented in a study of T cells in Graves' hyperthyroidism and ophthalmopathy. Turning to the study itself: Peripheral blood draws took place at initial diagnosis, ahead of any treatment.

The CDR3 loop spans 13 amino acids. V shed 3 bases and J shed 2 bases, with 7 bases lying between them. A remark on this clonotype: The target antigen is unknown. A single base separates this from a much larger clone, so it may be a read error.

Amplified TCR beta CDR3 regions came from RNA transcripts. HTBI primers drove first-round RT-PCR of the TCR CDR3. TCRdb itself ran the multiplex PCR reads through MiXCR, one entry per CDR3 protein. The sample has 700,000 to 850,000 distinct CDR3 sequences, just over 35% seen once. Study findings and constraints: Peripheral blood also featured most of the thyroid clonotypes expanded above 0.001.

Investigators excluded patients with uncontrolled infection, other autoimmune disease, pregnancy or lactation. Sequencing was done on a sample of blood. The sequence came from a woman between 35 and 50 years old with Graves' hyperthyroidism. The V and J genes are TRBV12-3 or TRBV12-4 and TRBJ1-2; D not certain. DNA for the CDR3: TGTGCCAGCAGTTTCGTCAGCAACTATGGCTACACCTTC. This encodes CASSFVSNYGYTF.